The 11 T cell receptor beta chains below were found in one sample sequenced in a study of cytomegalovirus exposure and HLA in healthy donors. The PCR used 60 Vbeta and 13 Jbeta primers. Libraries were prepared by immunoSEQ multiplex PCR; TCRdb keeps only in-frame clonotypes and omits some of them. The sample lists about 100,000 clones, about four fifths occurring once. Sequencing used PBMCs. The receptors originated from a female donor in good health and CMV-seropositive.

The chain couples TRBV30 to TRBJ1-2; a weak D match, TRBD1 (5 bases). CDR1 is GTSNPN, CDR2 SVGIG, per germline (reference sequence). Trimming pared 5 bases from V and 0 bases from J, leaving 7 bases between. The CDR3 is 12 amino acids. The CDR3, as DNA: TGTGCCTGGGGACAAGCTAACTATGGCTACACCTTC. It specifies CAWGQANYGYTF.

The V call is TRBV5-6, the J call TRBJ2-7, with D unresolved. The CDR3 extends over 14 amino acids. V shed 4 bases and J shed 0 bases, with 11 bases lying between them. Germline CDR1 is SGHDT and CDR2 is YYEEEE. The CDR3 DNA reads as TGTGCCAGCAGCCGCGACACGTTCTCCTACGAGCAGTACTTC. It specifies CASSRDTFSYEQYF.

There are a few counts of this clone. This chain links TRBV11-2 with TRBJ2-7, with no clear D. Trimming took 4 bases from V and 2 from J, leaving 12 bases between them. CDR3 length: 14 residues. CDR1 is SGHAT and CDR2 is FQNNGV in the germline V gene. Here the CDR3 reads CASSSVRSPYEQYF. Written as DNA, the CDR3 is TGTGCCAGCAGCTCCGTGAGGAGTCCCTACGAGCAGTACTTC.

The chain combines TRBV6-5 with TRBJ1-1, with D unresolved. V was shortened by 0 bases and J by 3 bases, with 5 bases between the two germline ends. CDR3 size: 13 residues. Germline V gene data show CDR1 as MNHEY and CDR2 as SVGAGI. CDR3 sequence: CASSYSRDTEAFF. CDR3 bases: TGTGCCAGCAGTTACTCGCGGGACACTGAAGCTTTCTTT.

This clone was counted between two and nine times. The CDR3 here is CASSGGSGNTIYF. The CDR3 DNA reads as TGTGCCAGCAGCGGCGGCTCTGGAAACACCATATATTTT. V usage is TRBV7-2 and J usage is TRBJ1-3, with no clear D. V lost 5 bases, J lost 0 bases, and 5 bases lay in between. The CDR3 contains 13 residues. In germline, CDR1 is SGHTA, CDR2 FQGNSA.

The J gene is TRBJ2-7, the V gene TRBV7-8, with 11 positions matching TRBD2. The J segment lost 4 bases and the V segment lost 5 bases, leaving 7 bases of the junction unmatched. The CDR3 consists of 15 residues. Per germline, CDR1 SGHVS and CDR2 FQNEAQ. The CDR3 loop reads CASSPTSGTKYEQYF. The DNA of the CDR3 is TGTGCCAGCAGCCCGACTAGCGGGACAAAATACGAGCAGTACTTC.

The chain is built from TRBV28 and TRBJ1-1; TRBD1 might be the D (5 bases). The CDR3 loop spans 12 amino acids. Per the germline V gene, CDR1 is MDHEN and CDR2 is SYDVKM. The ends were cut back, 1 base at V and 11 bases at J, with 11 bases in the middle. The CDR3 region is CASSLSRVGAFF. The CDR3 nucleotides are TGTGCCAGCAGTTTATCCAGGGTGGGGGCTTTCTTT.

This rearrangement joins TRBV12-5 to TRBJ2-2, with D perhaps matching TRBD1 (5 bases). Germline values: CDR1 LGHNT, CDR2 FRNRAP. The CDR3 has 15 amino acids. Trimming removed 1 base from V and 4 bases from J, with 10 bases in between. This chain's CDR3 is CASGLGQGGTGELFF. Written as DNA, the CDR3 is TGTGCTAGTGGTTTGGGCCAGGGTGGCACCGGGGAGCTGTTTTTT.

The chain couples TRBV7-2 to TRBJ2-1; no firm D call. Trimming took 6 bases from V and 0 from J, leaving 9 bases between them. Germline V gives CDR1 SGHTA, CDR2 FQGNSA. The CDR3 has 14 amino acids. The CDR3 coding sequence is TGTGCCAGCAGATACTCCGACTCCTACAATGAGCAGTTCTTC. As protein: CASRYSDSYNEQFF.

CDR3: CAWSRGSNEKLFF. The CDR3 DNA reads as TGTGCCTGGAGCAGGGGGTCCAATGAAAAACTGTTTTTT. This sequence joins TRBV30 and TRBJ1-4; 7 bases are a match to TRBD1. Germline trimming cut 3 bases from V and 5 bases from J; bases unmatched to any gene: 3. Germline CDR1 and CDR2: GTSNPN and SVGIG (reference sequence). This CDR3 contains 13 residues. Filled out from reference TRBV30 and TRBJ1-4, the complete variable domain reads SQTIHQWPATLVQPVGSPLSLECTVEGTSNPNLYWYRQAAGRGLQLLFYSVGIGQISSEVPQNLSASRPQDRQFILSSKKLLLSDSGFYLCAWSRGSNEKLFFGSGTQLSVL.

CDR3 region: CSVPGQPKPQYF. CDR3 sequence (DNA): TGCAGCGTACCGGGACAGCCCAAACCTCAGTACTTC. J is TRBJ2-7 and V is TRBV29-1, with 7 positions matching TRBD1. Looked up from germline, CDR1 is SQVTM and CDR2 is ANQGSEA. The V gene end was trimmed by 6 bases and the J gene end by 10 bases; junction bases not matched to a gene: 12. This CDR3 has 12 residues.